This is a list of T cell receptor beta chains from one sample in a study of blood T cell repertoires in COVID-19. TCRdb's copy holds only in-frame clones and misses some; the assay was immunoSEQ multiplex PCR. Of 110,000 to 150,000 clones in the sample, around 86% are singletons; the top ten hold about 4.4%. Material for sequencing was PBMCs or T cells enriched from blood (not recorded which). The receptors come from a man aged 45-65 years who had recovered from COVID-19. Both conserved end residues are part of each CDR3. Fields, in order: D gene, clone size, V gene, J gene, CDR3 length, CDR3 protein, CDR3 DNA. D genes are given only for firm matches. Clone size, where shown, is once, few, many, or a class for clones that have expanded.

>NA|NA|TRBV15|TRBJ1-5|13
CATSRRGLQPQHF
TGTGCCACCAGCAGAAGGGGATTGCAGCCCCAGCATTTT
>NA|NA|TRBV7-2|TRBJ1-2|14
CASSLYYRETGYTF
TGTGCCAGCAGCTTATACTACAGGGAGACTGGCTACACCTTC
>NA|NA|TRBV7-6|TRBJ2-2|15
CASSLGQSNTGELFF
TGTGCCAGCAGCCTCGGACAGTCGAACACCGGGGAGCTGTTTTTT
>NA|few|TRBV27|TRBJ2-6|15
CASSSLSGGANVLTF
TGTGCCAGCAGTTCCCTAAGTGGTGGGGCCAACGTCCTGACTTTC
>TRBD2|NA|TRBV18|TRBJ2-3|12
CASSPGGDTQYF
TGTGCCAGCTCCCCGGGGGGAGATACGCAGTATTTT
>TRBD1|NA|TRBV4-1|TRBJ1-5|16
CASSPRGTATNQPQHF
TGCGCCAGCAGCCCCAGGGGGACAGCTACCAATCAGCCCCAGCATTTT
>NA|NA|TRBV7-8|TRBJ1-2|20
CASSSLVVPEGRAFKAGYTF
TGTGCCAGCAGCTCGTTAGTCGTACCGGAGGGCCGAGCTTTTAAGGCAGGCTACACCTTC
>TRBD1|NA|TRBV18|TRBJ1-2|15
CASSNRGITNYGYTF
TGTGCCAGCTCAAACAGGGGGATTACCAACTATGGCTACACCTTC
>TRBD1|once|TRBV30|TRBJ1-2|19
CAWSLVGSYGTGGPYGYTF
TGTGCCTGGAGTCTCGTCGGGTCATACGGGACAGGGGGCCCCTATGGCTACACCTTC
>TRBD1|NA|TRBV5-1|TRBJ1-3|18
CASSLPAGGGGAGNTIYF
TGCGCCAGCAGCTTGCCCGCAGGGGGAGGAGGAGCTGGAAACACCATATATTTT
>TRBD1|NA|TRBV5-1|TRBJ1-6|14
CASSPGQGDSPLHF
TGCGCCAGCAGCCCGGGACAGGGAGATTCACCCCTCCACTTT
>NA|NA|TRBV5-6|TRBJ2-3|14
CASSLPRRTDTQYF
TGTGCCAGCAGCTTACCCAGGCGCACAGATACGCAGTATTTT
>TRBD1|NA|TRBV6-5|TRBJ1-2|15
CASSYFGTGVFGYTF
TGTGCCAGCAGTTACTTCGGGACAGGGGTCTTCGGCTACACCTTC
>NA|NA|TRBV14|TRBJ2-3|14
CASSQGTTAATQYF
TGTGCCAGCAGCCAGGGTACCACGGCGGCTACGCAGTATTTT
>NA|NA|TRBV28|TRBJ1-5|14
CASSTPRSNQPQHF
TGTGCCAGCAGTACTCCAAGAAGCAATCAGCCCCAGCATTTT
>TRBD2|once|TRBV2|TRBJ2-2|14
CASSSGGASGELFF
TGTGCCAGCTCTAGCGGGGGGGCGTCCGGGGAGCTGTTTTTT
>TRBD2|NA|TRBV11-3|TRBJ2-1|17
CASSLGSGRGSYNEQFF
TGTGCCAGCAGCTTAGGTAGCGGGAGGGGATCCTACAATGAGCAGTTCTTC
>TRBD2|NA|TRBV28|TRBJ2-7|16
CASSSIGLAGRYEQYF
TGTGCCAGCAGTTCAATCGGACTAGCGGGACGCTACGAGCAGTACTTC
>TRBD1|once|TRBV6-4|TRBJ2-3|14
CASSPDRQTDTQYF
TGTGCCAGCTCTCCGGACAGGCAAACAGATACGCAGTATTTT
>TRBD2|NA|TRBV7-9|TRBJ2-7|15
CASSFRAGGPHEQYF
TGTGCCAGCAGCTTTCGAGCGGGAGGGCCGCACGAGCAGTACTTC
>NA|NA|TRBV28|TRBJ1-4|17
CASSLHSFSATNEKLFF
TGTGCCAGCAGTTTACACAGCTTTTCTGCAACTAATGAAAAACTGTTTTTT
>NA|many|TRBV6-2/TRBV6-3|TRBJ1-5|15
CASSYSPQGNQPQHF
TGTGCCAGCAGTTATTCCCCCCAGGGGAATCAGCCCCAGCATTTT
>TRBD1|NA|TRBV5-1|TRBJ1-1|15
CASSQQGAINTEAFF
TGCGCCAGCAGCCAACAGGGGGCGATTAACACTGAAGCTTTCTTT
>NA|NA|TRBV24-1|TRBJ1-4|12
CATSDRGEKLFF
TGTGCCACCAGTGACAGGGGAGAAAAACTGTTTTTT
>NA|NA|TRBV2|TRBJ1-2|13
CASGGGAGYGYTF
TGTGCCAGCGGGGGGGGTGCTGGCTATGGCTACACCTTC
>NA|few|TRBV6-5|TRBJ1-1|12
CASRDFRTEAFF
TGTGCCAGCAGGGACTTTAGGACTGAAGCTTTCTTT
>TRBD1|NA|TRBV7-9|TRBJ1-4|15
CASSLSTGGNEKLFF
TGTGCCAGCAGCTTATCGACAGGGGGGAATGAAAAACTGTTTTTT
>TRBD1|NA|TRBV4-1|TRBJ1-2|15
CASSQEWDRGYGYTF
TGCGCCAGCAGCCAAGAATGGGACAGGGGCTATGGCTACACCTTC
>TRBD2|NA|TRBV11-2|TRBJ2-1|16
CASSLVSGGDSNEQFF
TGTGCCAGCAGCTTAGTTAGCGGGGGAGATTCCAATGAGCAGTTCTTC
>NA|NA|TRBV28|TRBJ2-3|14
CASKGDRYTDTQYF
TGTGCCAGCAAGGGGGACCGATACACAGATACGCAGTATTTT
>TRBD1|few|TRBV9|TRBJ1-2|15
CASSAGTGDDYGYTF
TGTGCCAGCAGCGCAGGGACAGGAGATGACTATGGCTACACCTTC
>NA|NA|TRBV7-9|TRBJ2-3|14
CASSLMAVTDTQYF
TGTGCCAGCAGCCTCATGGCGGTTACAGATACGCAGTATTTT
>NA|NA|TRBV2|TRBJ1-2|11
CASSPLYGYTF
TGTGCCAGCAGTCCACTCTATGGCTACACCTTC
>NA|NA|TRBV6-5|TRBJ1-1|14
CASSYRPRDTEAFF
TGTGCCAGCAGTTACCGTCCTCGGGACACTGAAGCTTTCTTT
>NA|NA|TRBV6-1|TRBJ1-3|15
CASSEVILSGNTIYF
TGTGCCAGCAGTGAAGTTATACTTTCTGGAAACACCATATATTTT
>TRBD1|NA|TRBV7-3|TRBJ2-3|16
CASSSTGIGGTDTQYF
TGTGCCAGCAGCTCGACAGGGATCGGAGGCACAGATACGCAGTATTTT
>TRBD1|NA|TRBV7-6|TRBJ2-7|14
CASSLRDRAYEQYF
TGTGCCAGCAGCCTCCGGGACAGGGCTTATGAGCAGTACTTC